This T cell receptor (beta chain) was sequenced for a study of T cell responses to AZD1222 COVID-19 vaccine. Points from the study as a whole: Vaccine-associated CD4 TCRs ranged over spike, dominating at 160-218 and 743-854. The donor cohort was predominantly white British with a female majority, and clonal diversity may have been underestimated.

Some clones are missing from TCRdb's copy, which holds only in-frame ones; the method was immunoSEQ multiplex PCR. The table shows around 100,000 clones, with about 90% occurring only once. The CDR3 is 13 amino acids. The germline CDR1 and CDR2 sequences are MDHEN and SYDVKM. V was shortened by 0 bases and J by 6 bases, with 6 bases between the two germline ends. As to this clone: Antigen: not known.

This sequence originates from an adult in good health. The chain combines TRBV28 with TRBJ2-1; unclear D gene. The sequenced sample was peripheral blood, obtained on day 0 of AZD1222 vaccination. CDR3 loop: CASSLWETNEQFF. The CDR3 nucleotides are TGTGCCAGCAGTTTATGGGAGACCAATGAGCAGTTCTTC.